The clone carrying this TCR beta chain turned up a few times. Its target is unknown. The entry originates in a study of T-cell reconstitution after alpha-beta-depleted transplantation in children. There are 16 residues in the CDR3. Trimming left V 0 bases short and J 1 base short, with 12 bases between. Germline assignment: CDR1 MGHRA and CDR2 YSYEKL. Using unique molecular identifiers, the investigators prepared the TCRbeta library. TCRdb passed the PCR reads through MiXCR, listing each CDR3 protein once. The table lists over 400,000 distinct CDR3 sequences, 43% of them singletons. Study observations and caveats: Surviving recipient cells, namely T cells and thymic progenitors, were the source of high day-60 TCRbeta diversity in some patients. It was reported that alpha-beta T cells came from several hundred expanded graft clones (about two months after transplant). T-cell numbers and diversity one year post-transplant derived largely from freshly generated T cells.

The sample in question was PBMCs, obtained before TCRalphabeta/CD19-depleted stem cell transplant. The TCR comes from a girl between 2 and 10 years old with aplastic anemia, due to receive a stem cell transplant. The rearrangement uses TRBV4-1 and TRBJ1-2; no firm D call. For the CDR3, the DNA is TGCGCCAGCAGCCAAGAGTTGGCGGTAAATAACTATGGCTACACCTTC. This codes for CASSQELAVNNYGYTF.